One sample yielded the 20 T cell receptor beta chains listed below, sequenced in a study of identical twins. MiXCR, applied by TCRdb to the 5' RACE reads, yields one record per CDR3 protein. This sample has about 570,000 distinct CDR3 sequences, with 9.6% found just once. The sample also formed part of further work on yellow fever vaccine responses in identical twins.

The sequenced sample consisted of PBMCs. The receptor set was obtained from a woman younger than 30 in good health.

This clonotype was counted between two and nine times. This sequence joins TRBV7-2 and TRBJ2-1, with 11 bases matching TRBD2. Per germline, CDR1 SGHTA and CDR2 FQGNSA. The CDR3 contains 15 residues. The junction had 4 bases not matched to a gene; V was cut back by 6 bases and J by 3 bases. This CDR3 reads CASSRSGGDYNEQFF. CDR3 nucleotides: TGTGCCAGCAGTCGTAGCGGGGGGGACTACAATGAGCAGTTCTTC.

Many counts were recorded for this clonotype. Here the CDR3 DNA reads TGTGCCAGCAGCACTCCGGACAGGGGGCTTCCAGATACGCAGTATTTT. This gives the protein CASSTPDRGLPDTQYF. The genes are TRBV7-9 and TRBJ2-3, with 11 bases aligning to TRBD1. Germline trimming cut 5 bases from V and 4 bases from J; bases unmatched to any gene: 8. The CDR3 sequence is 16 residues long. CDR1 and CDR2 from the germline V gene are SEHNR and FQNEAQ (reference sequence).

This chain links TRBV24-1 with TRBJ2-3; D might be TRBD1 (6 bases). V gave up 7 bases and J gave up 0 bases, with 25 bases separating them. Per germline, CDR1 KGHDR and CDR2 SFDVKD. CDR3 length: 19 amino acids. In DNA, the CDR3 is TGTGCCACCAGCTCCCCAATTCCGATGACAGGATCTAGCACAGATACGCAGTATTTT. Protein: CATSSPIPMTGSSTDTQYF.

There are a few counts of this clonotype. The V call is TRBV18, the J call TRBJ2-5, with unresolved D. This CDR3 is 14 amino acids long. V was trimmed by 2 bases and J by 0 bases, leaving 7 bases between them. Germline CDR1 KGHSH, CDR2 LQKENI. This CDR3 reads CASSPDLYQETQYF. The CDR3 DNA reads TGTGCCAGCTCACCAGACCTGTACCAAGAGACCCAGTACTTC. Filled out from reference TRBV18 and TRBJ2-5, the complete variable domain reads NAGVMQNPRHLVRRRGQEARLRCSPMKGHSHVYWYRQLPEEGLKFMVYLQKENIIDESGMPKERFSAEFPKEGPSILRIQQVVRGDSAAYFCASSPDLYQETQYFGPGTRLLVL.

The chain links TRBV12-3 or TRBV12-4 to TRBJ2-1; maybe TRBD1 (5 bases). The CDR3 sequence is 15 residues long. V was clipped by 6 bases and J by 2 bases, with 14 bases between them. CDR3 protein: CASRPTGGTYNEQFF. The CDR3 coding sequence is TGTGCCAGCAGGCCCACAGGTGGTACCTACAATGAGCAGTTCTTC.

Details on this clonotype: This may be a read error: a much more frequent sequence differs by one nucleotide. V is TRBV24-1 and J is TRBJ2-2; D perhaps matches TRBD1 (6 bases). The CDR3 length is 15 residues. CDR1 and CDR2 (germline): KGHDR, SFDVKD. Trimming took off 4 bases at V and 4 bases at J, with 12 bases between the two ends. The CDR3 DNA is TGTGCCACCAGTGACTTTAGCAGGGGCACCGGGGAGCTGTTTTTT. Translation gives CATSDFSRGTGELFF.

This clonotype was counted ten times or more. The chain combines TRBV12-3 or TRBV12-4 with TRBJ1-3, with unresolved D. V dropped 6 bases and J dropped 9 bases, with 12 bases sitting between them. CDR3 length: 12 amino acids. CDR3 sequence (DNA): TGTGCCAGCAGCCCCGACAAGGGCACCATATATTTT. It specifies CASSPDKGTIYF.

This clonotype occurred many times. The CDR3 DNA follows: TGTGCCAGCAGCTTAAGGCTAGCGGGAGGGCAGAATGAGCAGTTCTTC. Translation gives CASSLRLAGGQNEQFF. The chain is built from TRBV11-3 and TRBJ2-1; 12 bases agree with TRBD2. CDR1 is SGHNT, CDR2 YENEEA, per germline. V was pared by 2 bases and J by 7 bases, with 6 bases of the junction left unmatched. The CDR3 sequence is 16 residues long.

In this sample, this clonotype turned up many times. The genes are TRBV5-5 and TRBJ2-1; 8 positions match TRBD2. The CDR3 contains 15 residues. The trim removed 0 bases at V and 8 bases at J, leaving 7 bases unmatched. CDR1 is SGHKS and CDR2 is YYEKEE in the germline V gene (reference sequence). The CDR3 coding sequence is TGTGCCAGCAGCTTGGGCGCCGGGGGGGCGGATGAGCAGTTCTTC. It encodes CASSLGAGGADEQFF. Based on the CDR3 plus reference TRBV5-5 and TRBJ2-1, the full variable domain is DAGVTQSPTHLIKTRGQQVTLRCSPISGHKSVSWYQQVLGQGPQFIFQYYEKEERGRGNFPDRFSARQFPNYSSELNVNALLLGDSALYLCASSLGAGGADEQFFGPGTRLTVL.

The chain uses TRBV7-9 and TRBJ2-7; 11 bases line up with TRBD1. This CDR3 is built from 14 residues. In germline, CDR1 is SEHNR, CDR2 FQNEAQ (reference sequence). The junction had 9 bases not matched to a gene; V was cut back by 4 bases and J by 10 bases. The CDR3 sequence is CASSSPGTGGNQYF. The CDR3 nucleotides read TGTGCCAGCAGCTCTCCCGGGACAGGGGGAAACCAGTACTTC. Full variable domain (rest looked up from reference TRBV7-9 and TRBJ2-7): DTGVSQNPRHKITKRGQNVTFRCDPISEHNRLYWYRQTLGQGPEFLTYFQNEAQLEKSRLLSDRFSAERPKGSFSTLEIQRTEQGDSAMYLCASSSPGTGGNQYFGPGTRLTVT.

This clonotype came up many times. The chain recombines TRBV24-1 with TRBJ2-7; 10 bases align to TRBD1. J lost 5 bases, V lost 7 bases, and 4 bases had no gene match. CDR1 is KGHDR, CDR2 SFDVKD, per germline. There are 13 residues in the CDR3. Here the CDR3 reads CATRGTGADEQYF. CDR3 nucleotides: TGTGCCACCAGAGGGACAGGGGCGGACGAGCAGTACTTC.

A few counts support this clonotype. This chain uses TRBV6-5 with TRBJ2-7; D not resolved. CDR1 is MNHEY and CDR2 is SVGAGI in the germline V gene. This CDR3 region has 15 residues. Trimming stripped 0 bases from V and 0 bases from J, with 9 bases between. The CDR3 here is CASSYSADFSYEQYF. The CDR3 DNA follows: TGTGCCAGCAGTTACTCGGCAGACTTCTCCTACGAGCAGTACTTC.

This clonotype was seen a handful of times. The rearrangement uses TRBV3-1 and TRBJ2-7, with TRBD1 as a possible D gene (6 bases). V was shortened by 5 bases and J by 0 bases, with 11 bases between the two germline ends. CDR3 length: 14 residues. The germline V gene has CDR1 LGHDT and CDR2 YNNKEL (reference sequence). Written as DNA, the CDR3 is TGTGCCAGCAGCTCCCGGGACACCTCCTACGAGCAGTACTTC. Residues: CASSSRDTSYEQYF.

This clonotype was recorded many times. The rearrangement joins TRBV12-3 or TRBV12-4 to TRBJ2-1, with TRBD1 identical over 7 bases. The CDR3 spans 10 residues. CDR3 region: CATGYNEQFF. The DNA for the CDR3 is TGTGCGACAGGGTACAATGAGCAGTTCTTC.

This clonotype was found a few times. This chain uses TRBV5-1 with TRBJ2-3; D might be TRBD2 (5 bases). V lost 0 bases to trimming and J lost 6 bases, with 14 bases between them. Germline V gene sequence: CDR1 SGHRS, CDR2 YFSETQ. The CDR3 spans 15 residues. CDR3 DNA: TGCGCCAGCAGCTTGGGGTCAACTAGAGGCGATACGCAGTATTTT. It translates to CASSLGSTRGDTQYF.

At least ten counts were recorded for this clonotype. The J gene is TRBJ2-1, the V gene TRBV20-1; 12 bases line up with TRBD1. The CDR3 spans 15 residues. Germline CDR1 and CDR2: DFQATT and SNEGSKA (reference sequence). Unmatched junction bases numbered 13, after V lost 6 bases and J lost 10 bases. The CDR3 nucleotides are TGCAGTGCGACAGACCGGGACAGGGGGCTTTTAGAGCAGTTCTTC. This encodes CSATDRDRGLLEQFF.

The chain links TRBV28 to TRBJ2-7; tentative D call: TRBD2 (5 bases). The CDR3 is 13 amino acids. The V end lost 7 bases, the J end lost 3 bases, and 13 bases lay between the germline ends. Germline V gene sequence: CDR1 MDHEN, CDR2 SYDVKM. CDR3 residues: CASTHGERYEQYF. Here the CDR3 DNA reads TGTGCCAGCACACACGGGGAACGCTACGAGCAGTACTTC. Complete variable domain (other parts from reference TRBV28 and TRBJ2-7): DVKVTQSSRYLVKRTGEKVFLECVQDMDHENMFWYRQDPGLGLRLIYFSYDVKMKEKGDIPEGYSVSREKKERFSLILESASTNQTSMYLCASTHGERYEQYFGPGTRLTVT.

This clonotype was seen only a few times. DNA of the CDR3: TGCAGTGCTAGAACCCGTCGGGGGGGCCAGCCACTAGAACAAGAGACCCAGTACTTC. Amino acids: CSARTRRGGQPLEQETQYF. The chain combines TRBV20-1 with TRBJ2-5; TRBD2 matches 8 bases. V dropped 2 bases and J dropped 2; count of bases not matched to a gene: 19. The CDR3 has 19 amino acids. Germline CDR1 DFQATT, CDR2 SNEGSKA (reference sequence).

The genes are TRBV12-3 or TRBV12-4 and TRBJ2-1; maybe TRBD2 (6 bases). The CDR3 totals 15 residues. Trimming removed 7 bases at V and 6 bases at J, with 19 bases between. CDR3 sequence reads: CASTLGGGGANEQFF. The CDR3 DNA is TGTGCCAGCACCCTGGGTGGCGGAGGGGCCAATGAGCAGTTCTTC.

There are many counts of this clonotype. V is TRBV6-1 and J is TRBJ2-1; D ambiguous. The germline V gene has CDR1 MNHNS and CDR2 SASEGT. V shed 10 bases and J shed 4 bases, with 14 bases lying between them. CDR3 length: 13 amino acids. The CDR3 reads CAIRALLYNEQFF. The CDR3 region has the DNA TGTGCCATCAGAGCGCTCCTTTACAATGAGCAGTTCTTC.